This entry lists 25 T cell receptor beta chains sequenced from one sample in a study of blood T cells in healthy people across ages. A second about 7 to 12 cycle PCR used barcoded and J-beta primers. One entry per CDR3 protein results from TCRdb running MiXCR on the 5' RACE reads. This table has about 510,000 distinct CDR3 sequences, around 27% appearing once. The same sample was also used in a study of T cells of mothers and their children.

Sequences were obtained from blood. Source of these receptors: a boy younger than 10 in good health.

The chain employs TRBV10-2 and TRBJ1-1; a weak D match, TRBD1 (6 bases). CDR3 length equals 14 residues. With 7 bases removed from V and 4 bases from J, the gap between germline ends came to 16 bases. Germline assignment: CDR1 WSHSY and CDR2 SAAADI. In DNA, the CDR3 is TGCGCCAGCACGTACGGAACAGGGCCCACTGAAGCTTTCTTT. Its protein is CASTYGTGPTEAFF.

J is TRBJ2-7 and V is TRBV29-1; D not certain. The germline V gene has CDR1 SQVTM and CDR2 ANQGSEA. The CDR3 is made up of 14 amino acids. V was trimmed by 0 bases and J by 0 bases, leaving 9 bases between them. CDR3 loop: CSVEDPAVSYEQYF. CDR3 nucleotide sequence: TGCAGCGTTGAAGATCCGGCAGTCTCCTACGAGCAGTACTTC.

In its sample, this clonotype was seen a few times. V is TRBV20-1 and J is TRBJ2-7; D uncertain. Per the germline V gene, CDR1 is DFQATT and CDR2 is SNEGSKA (reference sequence). Trimming removed 6 bases at V and 0 bases at J, with 18 bases between. The CDR3 length is 15 residues. The CDR3 reads CSAIRAPIPSYEQYF. For the CDR3, the DNA is TGCAGTGCCATTAGGGCTCCTATCCCCTCCTACGAGCAGTACTTC.

V is TRBV19 and J is TRBJ2-3, with TRBD1 matching over 9 bases. In germline, CDR1 is LNHDA, CDR2 SQIVND (reference sequence). Trimming at V came to 3 bases and at J to 2 bases, leaving 3 bases not matched to a gene. This CDR3 is 15 amino acids long. The CDR3 protein is CASSMDRGNTDTQYF. CDR3 DNA sequence: TGTGCCAGTAGTATGGACAGGGGCAACACAGATACGCAGTATTTT. Drawing the rest from reference TRBV19 and TRBJ2-3, the complete variable domain is DGGITQSPKYLFRKEGQNVTLSCEQNLNHDAMYWYRQDPGQGLRLIYYSQIVNDFQKGDIAEGYSVSREKKESFPLTVTSAQKNPTAFYLCASSMDRGNTDTQYFGPGTRLTVL.

There are a few counts of this clonotype. Its ends do not fully match the called genes, so a read error is possible. This chain connects TRBV5-1 to TRBJ2-3, with D perhaps matching TRBD1 (5 bases). CDR1 and CDR2 from the germline V gene are SGHRS and YFSETQ. There are 12 residues in the CDR3. CDR3 in amino acids: CASSQGTDTQCF. The CDR3 DNA is TGCGCCAGCAGTCAGGGCACAGATACGCAGTGTTTT.

This clonotype was seen only once. The chain is built from TRBV5-1 and TRBJ1-2; 7 nucleotides agree with TRBD1. This CDR3 region has 13 residues. J was trimmed by 3 bases and V by 5 bases; bases with no gene match: 4. Looked up from germline, CDR1 is SGHRS and CDR2 is YFSETQ. CDR3 sequence reads: CASSYQGDYGYTF. CDR3 nucleotide sequence: TGCGCCAGCAGTTATCAGGGGGACTATGGCTACACCTTC.

This clonotype has a handful of counts. The gene calls are TRBV20-1 and TRBJ1-4, with 11 bases matching TRBD1. The germline CDR1 and CDR2 sequences are DFQATT and SNEGSKA (reference sequence). The J segment lost 8 bases and the V segment lost 4 bases, leaving 3 bases of the junction unmatched. The CDR3 is 13 amino acids. The CDR3 DNA is TGCAGTGCTACCGGGACAGGGGGGGAAAAACTGTTTTTT. It translates to CSATGTGGEKLFF.

V is TRBV2 and J is TRBJ2-1; D not resolved. Germline V CDR1 and CDR2: SNHLY, FYNNEI. This CDR3 has 13 amino acids. V dropped 6 bases and J dropped 2 bases, with 8 bases sitting between them. The CDR3 bases are TGTGCCAGCAGGGTACCCCCCTACAATGAGCAGTTCTTC. Translated: CASRVPPYNEQFF.

This sequence joins TRBV4-3 and TRBJ2-5; TRBD2 aligns across 11 bases. This CDR3 region has 19 residues. V shed 0 bases, J shed 0 bases, and the junction held 9 bases outside the gene matches. Germline V gene data show CDR1 as LGHNA and CDR2 as YSLEER. CDR3 sequence (DNA): TGCGCCAGCAGCCAAGACGGGGCCAGACTAGCGGGAAACCAAGAGACCCAGTACTTC. Its protein is CASSQDGARLAGNQETQYF.

This clonotype was found a few times. The chain carries TRBV29-1 and TRBJ2-1, with 7 bases that match TRBD2. CDR1 and CDR2 from the germline V gene are SQVTM and ANQGSEA. The CDR3 sequence is 14 residues long. After removal of 1 base from V and 3 bases from J, the junction contained 3 bases not matched to a gene. The CDR3 sequence: CSVEGTGGYNEQFF. CDR3 sequence (DNA): TGCAGCGTTGAAGGGACGGGAGGCTACAATGAGCAGTTCTTC.

The chain has TRBV12-5 and TRBJ2-5, with 12 bases identical to TRBD2. The CDR3 has 14 amino acids. Looked up from germline, CDR1 is LGHNT and CDR2 is FRNRAP. V was clipped by 6 bases and J by 5 bases; unmatched bases: 4. The CDR3 region has the DNA TGTGCTAGTGGATCCGGACTAGCGGGGGAGACCCAGTACTTC. Translating it yields CASGSGLAGETQYF.

A few counts support this clonotype. V usage is TRBV2 and J usage is TRBJ2-1, with 8 bases lining up with TRBD2. The CDR3 is made up of 16 amino acids. Trimming took 3 bases from V and 5 from J; bases not matched to a gene: 9. In germline, CDR1 is SNHLY, CDR2 FYNNEI. The CDR3 DNA sequence: TGTGCCAGCAGTGAGGGTGTCGGGGGGGCCCACAATGAGCAGTTCTTC. Protein: CASSEGVGGAHNEQFF.

The gene calls are TRBV7-8 and TRBJ2-5; 8 bases agree with TRBD2. The DNA matches TRBJ2-1 better at its end, which makes the J call doubtful. The CDR3 loop spans 15 amino acids. The germline V gene has CDR1 SGHVS and CDR2 FQNEAQ. Written as DNA, the CDR3 is TGTGCCAGCAGCACGGTGGAAGCGGGAGTGAATGAGCAGTTCTTC. Translating gives CASSTVEAGVNEQFF.

The table lists this clonotype with a few counts. This may come from a read error, since a much larger clone is one base off. The V call is TRBV20-1, the J call TRBJ1-1; 9 positions match TRBD1. V was pared by 3 bases and J by 4 bases, with 0 bases of the junction left unmatched. The CDR3 is 12 residues long. Germline assignment: CDR1 DFQATT and CDR2 SNEGSKA (reference sequence). This CDR3 is CSARTGGTEAFF. The DNA of the CDR3 is TGCAGTGCTAGGACAGGGGGCACTGAAGCTTTCTTT.

The CDR3 sequence is CAISVLEVPDTQYF. For the CDR3, the DNA is TGTGCCATCAGTGTTTTGGAGGTTCCAGATACGCAGTATTTT. The V call is TRBV10-3, the J call TRBJ2-3, with D tentatively TRBD2 (5 bases). CDR3 length equals 14 residues. Per germline, CDR1 ENHRY and CDR2 SYGVKD. Deletions cut 4 bases from V and 4 bases from J, with 12 bases between.

The CDR3 nucleotides are TGTGCCAGCAGCTCGACAGGGCCCACAGATACGCAGTATTTT. As protein: CASSSTGPTDTQYF. The gene calls are TRBV11-2 and TRBJ2-3, with 7 positions matching TRBD1. The V gene's germline CDR1 is SGHAT and CDR2 FQNNGV. The junction had 3 bases not matched to a gene; V was cut back by 4 bases and J by 2 bases. The CDR3 runs to 14 residues.

This clonotype was seen a few times. The V call is TRBV20-1, the J call TRBJ2-7; D might be TRBD2 (5 bases). The J call is uncertain, as TRBJ2-1 better fits the DNA end. Germline loops: CDR1 DFQATT, CDR2 SNEGSKA (reference sequence). The CDR3 has 14 residues. The CDR3 DNA is TGCAGTGCTAGGGACTGGAGATTCTTCAATGAGCAGTTCTTC. This codes for CSARDWRFFNEQFF.

A few counts support this clonotype. The chain joins TRBV5-1 to TRBJ2-5; a weak D match, TRBD1 (6 bases). The germline V and J ends were trimmed by 2 bases and 3 bases, with 11 bases remaining between them. CDR1 is SGHRS, CDR2 YFSETQ, per germline. There are 14 residues in the CDR3. The CDR3 DNA is TGCGCCAGCAGCTTACAGGGCCTAAAAGAGACCCAGTACTTC. Translation gives CASSLQGLKETQYF.

This chain connects TRBV7-9 to TRBJ2-5; 7 bases are a match to TRBD2. CDR1 is SEHNR and CDR2 is FQNEAQ in the germline V gene (reference sequence). This CDR3 comprises 15 residues. V gave up 8 bases and J gave up 1 base; unmatched junction bases: 10. The CDR3 nucleotides are TGTGCCAGCGGGGGGGGGACGACATTCCAAGAGACCCAGTACTTC. Protein sequence: CASGGGTTFQETQYF.

This rearrangement joins TRBV24-1 to TRBJ2-3; no clear D. CDR3 length equals 11 residues. CDR1 is KGHDR, CDR2 SFDVKD, per germline. V dropped 3 bases and J dropped 6 bases, with 3 bases sitting between them. The CDR3 is CATSDRDTQYF. CDR3 bases: TGTGCCACCAGTGATCGGGATACGCAGTATTTT.

The J gene is TRBJ2-4, the V gene TRBV11-2; D gene uncertain. Per germline, CDR1 SGHAT and CDR2 FQNNGV. The CDR3 extends over 14 amino acids. Between the trimmed V and J ends, which lost 5 bases and 8 bases, there was a span of 16 bases. Written as DNA, the CDR3 is TGTGCCAGCAGCAATACTATGGTTACAGACATTCAGTACTTC. Translation: CASSNTMVTDIQYF.

This chain connects TRBV2 to TRBJ1-6; the match to TRBD1 covers 9 bases. Looked up from germline, CDR1 is SNHLY and CDR2 is FYNNEI. V gave up 6 bases and J gave up 10 bases; unmatched junction bases: 10. This CDR3 comprises 15 residues. The CDR3 loop reads CASRAGTGSSSPLHF. For the CDR3, the DNA is TGTGCCAGCAGGGCTGGGACAGGGAGTTCATCACCCCTCCACTTT.

This clonotype was counted between two and nine times. The chain is built from TRBV7-9 and TRBJ2-7; TRBD2 agrees at 12 bases. This CDR3 is 15 amino acids long. J was trimmed by 4 bases and V by 7 bases; bases with no gene match: 8. The V gene's germline CDR1 is SEHNR and CDR2 FQNEAQ (reference sequence). In DNA, the CDR3 is TGTGCCAGCACCCCACGGACTAGCGGGATGTACGAGCAGTACTTC. This sequence encodes CASTPRTSGMYEQYF.

The chain combines TRBV20-1 with TRBJ2-7; no firm D call. The germline gives CDR1 DFQATT, CDR2 SNEGSKA (reference sequence). V was shortened by 0 bases and J by 0 bases, with 9 bases between the two germline ends. The CDR3 consists of 14 residues. The CDR3 protein is CSARDDKSSYEQYF. The DNA for the CDR3 is TGCAGTGCTAGAGATGACAAAAGCTCCTACGAGCAGTACTTC.

This clonotype was recorded a few times. A junction end diverges from the germline sequence, so it may reflect a read error. J is TRBJ2-4 and V is TRBV6-5; 12 bases agree with TRBD1. Germline CDR1 reads MNHEY; CDR2 reads SVGAGI. This CDR3 region has 15 residues. The CDR3 here is CASKPGQGAKNIQHF. The CDR3 DNA is TGTGCCAGCAAACCGGGACAGGGGGCCAAAAACATTCAGCACTTC.